This TCR beta chain was sequenced during a study of response to subunit inactivated influenza vaccine. Points from the study as a whole: Authors suggested few new T cells are recruited by each seasonal influenza vaccination.

Regarding this clonotype: The antigen is not known.

CDR3 length: 16 amino acids. V lost 5 bases and J 8 bases, leaving 19 bases between the germline ends. Germline V lookup: CDR1 SGHAT, CDR2 FQNNGV. TCRdb recomputed calls from the RT-PCR reads with MiXCR, one row per CDR3 protein. This sample carries hundreds of thousands of distinct CDR3 sequences, 25% of them seen once, and the ten largest clones take under 2.5%. The origin of this receptor is a man aged 50 to 59 who received an inactivated influenza vaccine. Sample: CD4+ T cells sorted from PBMCs, taken roughly 5 days after vaccination. The chain combines TRBV11-2 with TRBJ1-6; D gene unclear. CDR3 coding DNA: TGTGCCAGCAGCGAGTCGCTGACGGCGCCAGATTCACCCCTCCACTTT. Translating gives CASSESLTAPDSPLHF.